One and the same sample provided the 21 T cell receptor beta chains below, sequenced in a study of response to subunit inactivated influenza vaccine. TCRdb used MiXCR to reprocess the RT-PCR reads, holding one entry per CDR3 protein. This sample has some 600,000 distinct CDR3 sequences, with less than 15% found just once. The material sequenced was PBMCs from blood, taken about 14 days before vaccination. All receptors come from a man aged 50-60 years who received an inactivated influenza vaccine.

This clonotype was seen many times. The chain is built from TRBV4-1 and TRBJ1-6; maybe TRBD1 (5 bases). The CDR3 sequence is 17 residues long. The V end was cut by 2 bases, the J end by 0 bases, with 11 bases between. CDR1 and CDR2 from the germline V gene are MGHRA and YSYEKL. CDR3 region: CASSQQGWGSYNSPLHF. As DNA, the CDR3 is TGCGCCAGCAGCCAACAGGGTTGGGGCTCCTATAATTCACCCCTCCACTTT.

The gene calls are TRBV7-8 and TRBJ2-1; 9 bases align to TRBD1. Germline lookup yields CDR1 SGHVS and CDR2 FQNEAQ. With 6 bases clipped from V and 4 bases from J, the junction kept 4 bases outside the gene matches. The CDR3 is 14 amino acids. CDR3 sequence (DNA): TGTGCCAGCAGACGACAGGGGGGATACAATGAGCAGTTCTTC. It yields the protein CASRRQGGYNEQFF.

In its sample, this clonotype was seen a few times. J is TRBJ2-1 and V is TRBV11-1, with TRBD2 as a possible D gene (6 bases). Trimming removed 5 bases at V and 4 bases at J, with 24 bases between. The CDR3 is 18 amino acids. The germline gives CDR1 SGHAT, CDR2 FQDESV (reference sequence). The CDR3 here is CASSLPFRLAGMYNEQFF. CDR3 DNA: TGTGCCAGCAGCCTACCCTTCCGGCTGGCGGGGATGTACAATGAGCAGTTCTTC.

This sequence joins TRBV7-2 and TRBJ2-3, with 13 bases that match TRBD2. Per germline, CDR1 SGHTA and CDR2 FQGNSA. Germline trimming cut 4 bases from V and 5 bases from J; bases unmatched to any gene: 6. The CDR3 totals 16 residues. This chain's CDR3 is CASSSRTSGRVDTQYF. DNA for the CDR3: TGTGCCAGCAGCTCAAGGACTAGCGGGAGAGTAGATACGCAGTATTTT.

The table lists this clonotype with many counts. The genes are TRBV2 and TRBJ2-3; D gene uncertain. V was shortened by 6 bases and J by 1 base, with 20 bases between the two germline ends. The CDR3 runs 17 residues. Germline assignment: CDR1 SNHLY and CDR2 FYNNEI. CDR3 sequence reads: CASRNPSGGGGTDTQYF. For the CDR3, the DNA is TGTGCCAGCAGGAACCCCTCCGGCGGTGGGGGCACAGATACGCAGTATTTT.

The rearrangement uses TRBV4-3 and TRBJ2-2, with a possible D match to TRBD1 (6 bases). Trimming left V 3 bases short and J 4 bases short, with 21 bases between. The CDR3 is 18 residues long. Germline V gives CDR1 LGHNA, CDR2 YSLEER. CDR3 loop: CASSHLLQGLAGTGELFF. Written as DNA, the CDR3 is TGCGCCAGCAGCCACCTTTTGCAGGGGCTCGCCGGCACCGGGGAGCTGTTTTTT.

The chain has TRBV19 and TRBJ1-2, with D tentatively TRBD1 (6 bases). CDR3 length: 15 amino acids. Trimming cost V 8 bases and J 2 bases, with 18 bases left between them. The germline gives CDR1 LNHDA, CDR2 SQIVND (reference sequence). CDR3 DNA: TGTGCCAGTGCTTTAGCCCCCGGGGGCAACTATGGCTACACCTTC. As protein: CASALAPGGNYGYTF.

The rearrangement links TRBV11-2 to TRBJ2-7, with 9 bases fitting TRBD1. The CDR3 extends over 16 amino acids. V shed 3 bases, J shed 3 bases, and the junction held 9 bases outside the gene matches. Germline V lookup: CDR1 SGHAT, CDR2 FQNNGV. The CDR3 region is CASSFARGQGVYEQYF. The DNA for the CDR3 is TGTGCCAGCAGCTTCGCGAGGGGACAGGGAGTCTACGAGCAGTACTTC.

This clonotype was seen more than once but under ten times. The junction and the germline gene differ at one end; a read error may be behind it. The chain couples TRBV7-9 to TRBJ2-1; maybe TRBD2 (6 bases). There are 13 residues in the CDR3. The V gene's germline CDR1 is SEHNR and CDR2 FQNEAQ (reference sequence). In nucleotides, the CDR3 is TGTGCCAGCAGCCCAGGGTCGGGGGAGATCAGAGCCTTC. Its protein product is CASSPGSGEIRAF.

This clonotype was seen a handful of times. The genes are TRBV2 and TRBJ2-1, with D hard to call. Germline V gives CDR1 SNHLY, CDR2 FYNNEI. The CDR3 totals 12 residues. The V end lost 7 bases, the J end lost 7 bases, and 11 bases lay between the germline ends. DNA of the CDR3: TGTGCCAGCAAACCCCAAGGTAATGAGCAGTTCTTC. As protein: CASKPQGNEQFF.

This clonotype was seen a handful of times. The chain combines TRBV10-3 with TRBJ2-7; the D gene is possibly TRBD2 (6 bases). The CDR3 sequence is 14 residues long. From germline, CDR1 is ENHRY and CDR2 SYGVKD. V lost 6 bases to trimming and J lost 7 bases, with 19 bases between them. The DNA of the CDR3 is TGTGCCATCAGGGGCTTGGCGGGGCTTGGGGAGCAGTACTTC. It codes for CAIRGLAGLGEQYF.

This clonotype was seen a handful of times. The chain has TRBV7-8 and TRBJ2-1; TRBD2 matches at 7 bases. V was pared by 2 bases and J by 2 bases, with 9 bases of the junction left unmatched. The CDR3 extends over 17 amino acids. The germline V gene encodes CDR1 SGHVS and CDR2 FQNEAQ. The CDR3 DNA follows: TGTGCCAGCAGCTTATTCGTGGCTCGGGAGGCCTACAATGAGCAGTTCTTC. This gives the protein CASSLFVAREAYNEQFF.

Ten or more counts support this clonotype. The chain carries TRBV6-5 and TRBJ1-6, with D possibly matching TRBD1 (6 bases). Germline CDR1 reads MNHEY; CDR2 reads SVGAGI. There are 13 residues in the CDR3. Trimming removed 1 base from V and 10 bases from J, with 8 bases in between. This CDR3 reads CASSYLRGSPLHF. CDR3 DNA: TGTGCCAGCAGTTACTTAAGGGGGTCACCCCTCCACTTT.

The chain joins TRBV6-1 to TRBJ2-3; 12 positions match TRBD1. J was trimmed by 3 bases and V by 5 bases; bases with no gene match: 6. This CDR3 is built from 16 residues. Germline V lookup: CDR1 MNHNS, CDR2 SASEGT. In nucleotides, the CDR3 is TGTGCCAGCAGTAGGGACAGGGGGCTGGCGACAGATACGCAGTATTTT. The encoded protein is CASSRDRGLATDTQYF.

This clonotype was detected a few times. V is TRBV12-3 or TRBV12-4 and J is TRBJ2-7; perhaps D is TRBD1 or TRBD2 (5 bases each). V shed 7 bases and J shed 7 bases, with 14 bases lying between them. This CDR3 is built from 12 residues. CDR3 loop: CASTSGPKEQYF. The CDR3 DNA sequence: TGTGCCAGCACCTCGGGGCCAAAGGAGCAGTACTTC.

The rearrangement links TRBV28 to TRBJ2-1, with 9 nucleotides matching TRBD2. This CDR3 is built from 16 residues. V shed 5 bases, J shed 10 bases, and the junction held 15 bases outside the gene matches. Germline-derived CDR1 and CDR2 are MDHEN and SYDVKM. In DNA form, the CDR3 reads TGTGCCAGCAGTCCTATTAGCGGGAGAGGGGAGGGGGAGCAGTTCTTC. Its translation: CASSPISGRGEGEQFF.

This clonotype was picked up many times. J is TRBJ2-5 and V is TRBV12-3 or TRBV12-4, with TRBD2 matching over 11 bases. CDR3 length: 16 amino acids. With V trimmed by 6 bases and J by 0 bases, 6 bases remained unmatched. The DNA for the CDR3 is TGTGCCAGCAGCCAACGGACTAGCGGGTACCAAGAGACCCAGTACTTC. Amino acids: CASSQRTSGYQETQYF.

Worth noting for this clonotype: A much larger clone differs from this one at a single base, so this may be a read error. The chain is built from TRBV5-1 and TRBJ2-7, with D tentatively TRBD2 (5 bases). The germline gives CDR1 SGHRS, CDR2 YFSETQ. The CDR3 is 13 amino acids. The V gene lost 7 bases and the J gene lost 7 bases, with 18 bases spanning the gap. DNA for the CDR3: TGCGCCAGCGGCCCCGGGGTCGACGGAGAGCAGTACTTC. The encoded protein is CASGPGVDGEQYF.

The sample holds a few counts of this clonotype. This chain uses TRBV5-5 with TRBJ1-6; unclear D gene. This CDR3 is built from 14 residues. From germline, CDR1 is SGHKS and CDR2 YYEKEE (reference sequence). The V and J ends lost 0 bases and 10 bases respectively, with 11 bases between them. The CDR3 protein is CASSLEGVWSPLHF. DNA of the CDR3: TGTGCCAGCAGCTTGGAGGGTGTATGGTCACCCCTCCACTTT.

This clonotype was observed a few times. The chain uses TRBV5-1 and TRBJ2-5; 12 bases are shared with TRBD2. Unmatched junction bases numbered 5, after V lost 4 bases and J lost 4 bases. CDR1 is SGHRS, CDR2 YFSETQ, per germline. CDR3 length: 15 residues. As DNA, the CDR3 is TGCGCCAGCAGCACTAGCGGGAGGCGAATAGAGACCCAGTACTTC. Amino acids: CASSTSGRRIETQYF.

This clonotype was seen many times. The chain has TRBV12-3 or TRBV12-4 and TRBJ2-5; maybe TRBD2 (5 bases). The CDR3 consists of 10 residues. Trimming removed 8 bases from V and 4 bases from J, with 5 bases in between. This CDR3 is CASGLETQYF. The DNA of the CDR3 is TGTGCCAGCGGACTAGAGACCCAGTACTTC.